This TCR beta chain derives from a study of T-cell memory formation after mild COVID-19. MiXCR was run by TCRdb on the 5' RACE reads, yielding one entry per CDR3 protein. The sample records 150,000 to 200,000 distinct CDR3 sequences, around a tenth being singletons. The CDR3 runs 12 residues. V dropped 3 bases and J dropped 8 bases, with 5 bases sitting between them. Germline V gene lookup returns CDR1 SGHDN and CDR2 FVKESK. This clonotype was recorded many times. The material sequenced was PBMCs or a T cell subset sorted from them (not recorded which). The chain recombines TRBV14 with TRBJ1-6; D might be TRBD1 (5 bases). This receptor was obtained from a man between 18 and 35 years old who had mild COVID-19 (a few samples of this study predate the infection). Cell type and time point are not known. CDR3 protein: CASSQGDSPLHF. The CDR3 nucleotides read TGTGCCAGCAGCCAGGGGGATTCACCCCTCCACTTT. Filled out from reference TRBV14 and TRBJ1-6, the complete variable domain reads EAGVTQFPSHSVIEKGQTVTLRCDPISGHDNLYWYRRVMGKEIKFLLHFVKESKQDESGMPNNRFLAERTGGTYSTLKVQPAELEDSGVYFCASSQGDSPLHFGNGTRLTVT.